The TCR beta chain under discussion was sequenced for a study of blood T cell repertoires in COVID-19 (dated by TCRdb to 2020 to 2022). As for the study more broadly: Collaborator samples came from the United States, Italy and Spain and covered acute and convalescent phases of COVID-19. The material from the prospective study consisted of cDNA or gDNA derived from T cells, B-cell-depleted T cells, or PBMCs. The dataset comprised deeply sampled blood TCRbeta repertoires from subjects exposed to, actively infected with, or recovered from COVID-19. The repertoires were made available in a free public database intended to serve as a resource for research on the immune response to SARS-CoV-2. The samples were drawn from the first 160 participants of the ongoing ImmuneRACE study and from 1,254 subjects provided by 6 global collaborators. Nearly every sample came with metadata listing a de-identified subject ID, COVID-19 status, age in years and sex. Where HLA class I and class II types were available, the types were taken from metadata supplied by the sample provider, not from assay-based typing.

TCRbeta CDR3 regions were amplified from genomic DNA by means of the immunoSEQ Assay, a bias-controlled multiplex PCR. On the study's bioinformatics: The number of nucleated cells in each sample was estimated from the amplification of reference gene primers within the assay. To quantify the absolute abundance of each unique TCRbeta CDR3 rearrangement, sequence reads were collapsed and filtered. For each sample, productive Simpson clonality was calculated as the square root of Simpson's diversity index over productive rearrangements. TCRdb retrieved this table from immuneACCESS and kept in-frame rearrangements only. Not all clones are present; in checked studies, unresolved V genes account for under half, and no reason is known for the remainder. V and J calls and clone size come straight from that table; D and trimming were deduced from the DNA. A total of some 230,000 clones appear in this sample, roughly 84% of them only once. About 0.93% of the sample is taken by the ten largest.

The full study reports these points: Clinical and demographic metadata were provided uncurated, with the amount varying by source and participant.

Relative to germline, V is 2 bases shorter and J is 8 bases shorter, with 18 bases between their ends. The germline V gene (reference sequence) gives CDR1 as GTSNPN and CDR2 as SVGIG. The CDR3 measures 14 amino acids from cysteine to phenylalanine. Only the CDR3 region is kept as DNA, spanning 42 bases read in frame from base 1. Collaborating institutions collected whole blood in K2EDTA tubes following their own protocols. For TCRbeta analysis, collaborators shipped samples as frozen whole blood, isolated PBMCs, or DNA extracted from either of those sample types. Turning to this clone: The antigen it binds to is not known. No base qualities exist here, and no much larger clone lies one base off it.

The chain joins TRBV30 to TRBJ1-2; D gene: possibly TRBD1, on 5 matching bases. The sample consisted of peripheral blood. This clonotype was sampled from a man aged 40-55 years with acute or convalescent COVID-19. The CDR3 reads CAWSIYGAVGGYTF. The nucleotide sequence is TGTGCCTGGAGTATCTATGGGGCCGTCGGGGGCTACACCTTC.